These 21 T cell receptor beta chains share one sample of origin, sequenced in a study of T cell responses to AZD1222 COVID-19 vaccine. Assay: immunoSEQ multiplex PCR; the TCRdb copy retains only in-frame clones and omits some. The sample holds about 130,000 clones, 93% seen once. This sample comprised peripheral blood, obtained on day 0 of AZD1222 vaccination. The receptor source for this set is an adult in good health.

The rearrangement links TRBV5-1 to TRBJ1-3; 7 bases line up with TRBD1. With V trimmed by 1 base and J by 0 bases, 1 base remained unmatched. The CDR3 is 15 residues long. CDR1 and CDR2 (germline): SGHRS, YFSETQ. The CDR3, as DNA: TGCGCCAGCAGCTTGCAGGGGGGCTCTGGAAACACCATATATTTT. It is translated as CASSLQGGSGNTIYF.

This sequence joins TRBV7-2 and TRBJ2-7; 13 nucleotides align to TRBD2. After removal of 11 bases from V and 4 bases from J, the junction contained 5 bases not matched to a gene. Germline values: CDR1 SGHTA, CDR2 FQGNSA. The CDR3 is 13 amino acids. CDR3 coding DNA: TGTGCCGCCCGGACTAGCGGGAGTTACGAGCAGTACTTC. The encoded protein is CAARTSGSYEQYF.

In DNA, the CDR3 is TGTGCCAGCTCACCCCTTCGTGGAAGGGAAAAACTGTTTTTT. Translated: CASSPLRGREKLFF. The chain joins TRBV18 to TRBJ1-4, with D unclear. Germline values: CDR1 KGHSH, CDR2 LQKENI. Trimming took 3 bases from V and 8 from J, leaving 13 bases between them. The CDR3 contains 14 residues.

V and J are TRBV5-6 and TRBJ1-2, with D maybe TRBD1 (5 bases). Germline assignment: CDR1 SGHDT and CDR2 YYEEEE. The ends were cut back, 0 bases at V and 4 bases at J, with 10 bases in the middle. The CDR3 extends over 14 amino acids. CDR3 DNA sequence: TGTGCCAGCAGCTTGGACAGGAAGATCTATGGCTACACCTTC. As protein: CASSLDRKIYGYTF.

This sequence joins TRBV29-1 and TRBJ1-1, with unresolved D. Trimming cost V 2 bases and J 1 base, with 8 bases left between them. Germline V gene lookup returns CDR1 SQVTM and CDR2 ANQGSEA. This CDR3 is 13 amino acids long. Here the CDR3 DNA reads TGCAGCGTTGAATTGACTCGGAACACTGAAGCTTTCTTT. Protein: CSVELTRNTEAFF.

The chain recombines TRBV9 with TRBJ2-3, with D possibly matching TRBD2 (6 bases). This CDR3 is 15 amino acids long. The ends were cut back, 0 bases at V and 5 bases at J, with 13 bases in the middle. Germline V CDR1 and CDR2: SGDLS, YYNGEE. The CDR3 DNA sequence: TGTGCCAGCAGCGTAGCGGCGGGACTTCAAGATACGCAGTATTTT. This encodes CASSVAAGLQDTQYF.

The chain links TRBV5-4 to TRBJ1-1; 11 bases are a match to TRBD1. There are 17 residues in the CDR3. Germline V lookup: CDR1 SGHNT, CDR2 YYREEE (reference sequence). The J segment lost 3 bases and the V segment lost 4 bases, leaving 11 bases of the junction unmatched. This CDR3 reads CASSHNLRGQGDTEAFF. The CDR3 coding sequence is TGTGCCAGCAGCCACAATTTGAGGGGACAGGGGGACACTGAAGCTTTCTTT.

As to this clone: At one end, the junction sequence differs from germline, possibly due to a read error. This chain uses TRBV10-3 with TRBJ2-3; 7 nucleotides agree with TRBD2. The CDR3 extends over 14 amino acids. Germline V gene sequence: CDR1 ENHRY, CDR2 SYGVKD. The CDR3: CAIRLGLGTDTQYF. CDR3 coding DNA: TGTGCCATCAGATTAGGACTAGGCACCGATACGCAGTATTTT.

The V call is TRBV10-3, the J call TRBJ2-3; TRBD2 agrees at 15 bases. Per germline, CDR1 ENHRY and CDR2 SYGVKD. The CDR3 has 17 residues. V dropped 4 bases and J dropped 0; count of bases not matched to a gene: 2. This CDR3 is CAISGGLAGGSTDTQYF. The CDR3 region has the DNA TGTGCCATCAGTGGTGGACTAGCGGGAGGGAGCACAGATACGCAGTATTTT.

The gene calls are TRBV7-3 and TRBJ1-1; D not certain. Germline V gene lookup returns CDR1 SGHTA and CDR2 FQGTGA. V lost 6 bases, J lost 0 bases, and 8 bases lay in between. This CDR3 is 13 amino acids long. The CDR3 loop is CASRYALNTEAFF. CDR3 in DNA: TGTGCCAGCAGGTACGCTCTGAACACTGAAGCTTTCTTT.

The chain combines TRBV19 with TRBJ1-1; 10 bases fit TRBD1. This CDR3 spans 14 amino acids. Losses at the gene ends were 4 bases for V and 5 bases for J; bases not matched to a gene: 4. Germline values: CDR1 LNHDA, CDR2 SQIVND (reference sequence). For the CDR3, the DNA is TGTGCCAGTAGTACAGACAGGGGGCATACTGAAGCTTTCTTT. Encoded protein: CASSTDRGHTEAFF. The full variable domain, in which reference TRBV19 and TRBJ1-1 provide the parts outside the CDR3, is DGGITQSPKYLFRKEGQNVTLSCEQNLNHDAMYWYRQDPGQGLRLIYYSQIVNDFQKGDIAEGYSVSREKKESFPLTVTSAQKNPTAFYLCASSTDRGHTEAFFGQGTRLTVV.

The genes are TRBV19 and TRBJ2-5; 10 bases agree with TRBD2. This CDR3 has 16 residues. After removal of 2 bases from V and 1 base from J, the junction contained 4 bases not matched to a gene. CDR1 is LNHDA and CDR2 is SQIVND in the germline V gene (reference sequence). The CDR3 spells CASSIYRTSGQETQYF. In DNA, the CDR3 is TGTGCCAGTAGTATATATCGGACTAGCGGCCAAGAGACCCAGTACTTC.

The chain links TRBV5-1 to TRBJ1-1; weak D call: TRBD1 (6 bases). The CDR3 runs 14 residues. V lost 6 bases, J lost 0 bases, and 12 bases lay in between. The germline V gene encodes CDR1 SGHRS and CDR2 YFSETQ. The CDR3 protein is CASTPGGLNTEAFF. The CDR3 nucleotides are TGCGCCAGCACCCCGGGGGGCCTGAACACTGAAGCTTTCTTT.

V and J are TRBV6-2 or TRBV6-3 and TRBJ2-7, with D possibly being TRBD1 (5 bases). Trimming took off 0 bases at V and 7 bases at J, with 16 bases between the two ends. Germline loops: CDR1 MNHEY, CDR2 SVGEGT. The CDR3 extends over 15 amino acids. The CDR3 sequence: CASSYSGSVGLEQYF. DNA for the CDR3: TGTGCCAGCAGTTACTCCGGGTCGGTGGGGCTTGAGCAGTACTTC.

V usage is TRBV11-2 and J usage is TRBJ2-1; 12 bases fit TRBD2. The V gene's germline CDR1 is SGHAT and CDR2 FQNNGV. There are 15 residues in the CDR3. V was clipped by 4 bases and J by 10 bases; unmatched bases: 8. The CDR3 here is CASSSLAGGPEEQFF. The CDR3 DNA reads as TGTGCCAGCAGCTCGCTAGCGGGAGGGCCGGAGGAGCAGTTCTTC.

This clone was seen just once. The chain has TRBV11-2 and TRBJ1-3; D is unresolved. Per germline, CDR1 SGHAT and CDR2 FQNNGV. Trimming removed 1 base from V and 2 bases from J, with 6 bases in between. There are 14 residues in the CDR3. The CDR3 sequence: CASSLVGTGNTIYF. CDR3 nucleotides: TGTGCCAGCAGCTTAGTAGGGACTGGAAACACCATATATTTT.

V is TRBV5-1 and J is TRBJ2-7, with 8 nucleotides matching TRBD1. The CDR3 is 14 amino acids. The J segment lost 5 bases and the V segment lost 0 bases, leaving 4 bases of the junction unmatched. Germline values: CDR1 SGHRS, CDR2 YFSETQ. The DNA of the CDR3 is TGCGCCAGCAGCTTGGGGGGACAGGTCCACGAGCAGTACTTC. Encoded protein: CASSLGGQVHEQYF.

The genes are TRBV3-1 (or the pseudogene TRBV3-2) and TRBJ1-3, with 7 nucleotides matching TRBD1. The CDR3 totals 17 residues. V lost 4 bases and J lost 0; bases outside the gene matches: 9. Germline CDR1 is LGHDT and CDR2 is YNNKEL (reference sequence). The CDR3 is CASSLDTGTASGNTIYF. CDR3 coding DNA: TGTGCCAGCAGCCTTGATACCGGGACAGCCTCTGGAAACACCATATATTTT.

This clone was found once. The V gene is TRBV11-1, the J gene TRBJ2-7, with TRBD1 as a possible D gene (5 bases). The CDR3 length is 14 residues. Germline CDR1 SGHAT, CDR2 FQDESV (reference sequence). The ends were cut back, 0 bases at V and 2 bases at J, with 8 bases in the middle. The chain's CDR3 is CASSLAQGTYEQYF. The CDR3 nucleotides are TGTGCCAGCAGCTTAGCCCAGGGTACCTACGAGCAGTACTTC.

V usage is TRBV7-9 and J usage is TRBJ1-5; 8 positions agree with TRBD1. CDR3 length: 15 amino acids. J gave up 5 bases and V 4 bases, and 7 bases lay outside the gene matches. Germline CDR1 reads SEHNR; CDR2 reads FQNEAQ (reference sequence). CDR3 sequence: CASSSTGGLDQPQHF. The CDR3 DNA is TGTGCCAGCAGCTCCACAGGGGGGCTAGATCAGCCCCAGCATTTT. The full variable domain, in which reference TRBV7-9 and TRBJ1-5 provide the parts outside the CDR3, is DTGVSQNPRHKITKRGQNVTFRCDPISEHNRLYWYRQTLGQGPEFLTYFQNEAQLEKSRLLSDRFSAERPKGSFSTLEIQRTEQGDSAMYLCASSSTGGLDQPQHFGDGTRLSIL.

V is TRBV5-4 and J is TRBJ2-5; tentatively, D is TRBD2 (6 bases). CDR1 is SGHNT and CDR2 is YYREEE in the germline V gene (reference sequence). V lost 2 bases, J lost 7 bases, and 9 bases lay in between. The CDR3 has 12 amino acids. The CDR3 DNA reads as TGTGCCAGCAGCTTAGGCGGGATGACCCAGTACTTC. Protein product: CASSLGGMTQYF.